This TCR beta chain is drawn from a study of T cell responses to AZD1222 COVID-19 vaccine. The study, taken as a whole, reports: Among vaccine-associated CD4 TCRs, coverage spanned spike, with dominance at 160-218 and 743-854. The number of AZD1222 recipients seropositive at baseline was only 5 to 7. The donor cohort was predominantly white British with a female majority, and clonal diversity may have been underestimated.

Libraries were prepared by immunoSEQ multiplex PCR; TCRdb keeps only in-frame clonotypes and omits some of them. Among 180,000 or so clones, roughly 91% were seen once, and the ten largest hold around 1.9%. As concerns this clone: Its antigen is currently unknown.

Second doses at about 4 or about 12 weeks were pooled. The clonotype was recovered from an adult who received the AZD1222 COVID-19 vaccine. This specimen consisted of peripheral blood, obtained 28 days after the second AZD1222 dose.

The CDR3 region is CASSFSGMGSKAFF. The DNA of the CDR3 is TGTGCCAGCAGTTTTTCTGGGATGGGGTCCAAAGCTTTCTTT. This chain connects TRBV27 to TRBJ1-1; D not certain. This CDR3 comprises 14 residues. Germline V gene lookup returns CDR1 MNHEY and CDR2 SMNVEV (reference sequence). Between the trimmed V and J ends, which lost 3 bases and 9 bases, there was a span of 17 bases.